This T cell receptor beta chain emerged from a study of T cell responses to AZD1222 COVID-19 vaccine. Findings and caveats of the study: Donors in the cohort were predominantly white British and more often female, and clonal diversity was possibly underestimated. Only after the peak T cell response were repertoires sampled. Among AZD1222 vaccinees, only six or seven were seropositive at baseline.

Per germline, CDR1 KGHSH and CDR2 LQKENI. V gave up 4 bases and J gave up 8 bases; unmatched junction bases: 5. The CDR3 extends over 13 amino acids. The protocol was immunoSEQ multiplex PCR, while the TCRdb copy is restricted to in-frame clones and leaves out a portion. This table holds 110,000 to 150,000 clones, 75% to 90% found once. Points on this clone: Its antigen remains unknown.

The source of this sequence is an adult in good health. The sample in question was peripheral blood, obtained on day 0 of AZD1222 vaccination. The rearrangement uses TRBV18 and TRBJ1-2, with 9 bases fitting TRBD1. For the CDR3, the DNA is TGTGCCAGCTCACGGACAGGGGCGGAAGGCTACACCTTC. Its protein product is CASSRTGAEGYTF.